This TCR beta chain was identified during a study of blood T cells in healthy people across ages. This CDR3 comprises 13 residues. CDR1 is DFQATT, CDR2 SNEGSKA, per germline (reference sequence). Each donor gave around 9.3 milliliters of peripheral blood. A J-beta primer mix and a sample-barcoded 5' primer were used in a second PCR of about 7 to 12 cycles. TCRdb re-called the 5' RACE reads through MiXCR, storing one row per CDR3 protein. The top ten clones hold 25% to 30% of a sample with 780,000 or so distinct CDR3 sequences, 45% to 70% of them seen once. The TCR sequence derives from a man aged 35-49 years in good health. Sequencing was performed on blood. The chain has TRBV20-1 and TRBJ2-7; D unclear. The J call may be faulty, since TRBJ2-5 better matches the DNA end. The DNA of the CDR3 is TGCAGTGCCCCGGACGTCCCGTTGGAGACCCAGTACTTC. Translating it yields CSAPDVPLETQYF.